Listed below are T cell receptor beta chains from one sample, sequenced in a study of cytomegalovirus exposure and HLA in healthy donors. TCRdb's table, derived via immunoSEQ multiplex PCR, lists solely in-frame clones and lacks some. This listing includes roughly 190,000 clones. The sequenced sample consisted of PBMCs. These receptors came from a woman aged 18-35 years in good health and CMV-seropositive. Both conserved end residues are part of each CDR3. A D gene is named only where the DNA matches it firmly.

d_call j_call v_call cdr3_aa cdr3_nt
TRBD2 TRBJ2-6 TRBV10-1 CASSESRVSGRSGANVLTF TGCGCCAGCAGTGAGTCTCGGGTTAGCGGGAGGTCTGGGGCCAACGTCCTGACTTTC
TRBD2 TRBJ2-1 TRBV13 CASSSRAGEGEQFF TGTGCCAGCAGCTCTCGGGCGGGGGAGGGTGAGCAGTTCTTC
TRBD1 TRBJ1-5 TRBV7-8 CASSWLGQGDGNQPQHF TGTGCCAGCAGCTGGCTCGGACAGGGGGATGGCAATCAGCCCCAGCATTTT
TRBD2 TRBJ2-1 TRBV19 CASSLQRGAYNEQFF TGTGCCAGTAGTCTCCAGCGGGGGGCTTACAATGAGCAGTTCTTC
- TRBJ1-6 TRBV30 CAWRSMFGLRGSPLHF TGTGCCTGGAGATCTATGTTTGGGCTCAGGGGTTCACCCCTCCACTTT
- TRBJ2-1 TRBV18 CASSPDRYNEQFF TGTGCCAGCTCACCGGACAGATACAATGAGCAGTTCTTC
- TRBJ1-2 TRBV9 CASSVDGGNYGYTF TGTGCCAGCAGCGTAGACGGGGGTAACTATGGCTACACCTTC
TRBD1 TRBJ1-5 TRBV19 CATATGDSNQPQHF TGTGCCACTGCGACAGGGGACAGCAATCAGCCCCAGCATTTT
TRBD2 TRBJ2-1 TRBV4-2 CASSQDGGEQFF TGTGCCAGCAGCCAAGACGGGGGGGAGCAGTTCTTC
- TRBJ1-3 TRBV11-2 CASSLEFGGRGNTIYF TGTGCCAGCAGCTTAGAATTCGGTGGCCGAGGGAACACCATATATTTT
- TRBJ1-4 TRBV2 CASNVQGSEKLFF TGTGCCAGCAACGTCCAGGGTAGCGAAAAACTGTTTTTT
TRBD2 TRBJ2-3 TRBV7-7 CASSELAGGRTDTQYF TGTGCTAGCAGCGAACTAGCGGGGGGGCGTACAGATACGCAGTATTTT
- TRBJ1-6 TRBV9 CASSPQVYNSPLHF TGTGCCAGCAGCCCGCAGGTCTATAATTCACCCCTCCACTTT
- TRBJ2-5 TRBV5-4 CASSLGSEQETQYF TGTGCCAGCAGCTTGGGGTCGGAGCAGGAGACCCAGTACTTC
- TRBJ1-5 TRBV28 CASSLDSDQPQHF TGTGCCAGCAGTTTGGACAGCGATCAGCCCCAGCATTTT
- TRBJ2-1 TRBV6-1 CASIPFGNEQFF TGTGCCAGCATCCCATTCGGCAATGAGCAGTTCTTC
TRBD2 TRBJ2-1 TRBV19 CASRRLAGDSNEQFF TGTGCCAGTAGAAGACTAGCGGGAGATAGTAATGAGCAGTTCTTC
TRBD1 TRBJ1-5 TRBV2 CASSADRDSNQPQHF TGTGCCAGCAGTGCGGACAGGGATAGCAATCAGCCCCAGCATTTT
TRBD1 TRBJ2-1 TRBV11-2 CASSSIQGYNEQFF TGTGCCAGCAGCTCCATACAGGGGTACAATGAGCAGTTCTTC
TRBD1 TRBJ2-2 TRBV5-5 CASRKTGGDTGELFF TGTGCCAGCAGAAAGACAGGGGGCGACACCGGGGAGCTGTTTTTT
- TRBJ1-3 TRBV6-5 CASSLGLGNTIYF TGTGCCAGCAGTTTGGGACTTGGGAACACCATATATTTT
TRBD2 TRBJ2-7 TRBV7-2 CASSPTSGRTSEQYF TGTGCCAGCAGCCCGACTAGCGGGAGAACTAGCGAGCAGTACTTC
TRBD1 TRBJ1-2 TRBV6-4 CASSPGTGYGYTF TGTGCCAGCAGCCCAGGGACAGGCTATGGCTACACCTTC
- TRBJ2-7 TRBV6-6 CASSLDSYEQYF TGTGCCAGCAGCCTGGACAGCTACGAGCAGTACTTC
TRBD1 TRBJ2-5 TRBV30 CAWSVLQGRIQETQYF TGTGCCTGGAGTGTACTACAGGGGAGAATCCAAGAGACCCAGTACTTC
- TRBJ1-1 TRBV6-1 CASSEDGRNTEAFF TGTGCCAGCAGTGAGGATGGGAGGAACACTGAAGCTTTCTTT
TRBD1 TRBJ2-2 TRBV4-1 CASSQESGQGNVKNTGELFF TGCGCCAGCAGCCAAGAATCGGGACAGGGGAACGTAAAGAACACCGGGGAGCTGTTTTTT
TRBD2 TRBJ2-1 TRBV6-4 CASSDSSGGGNEQFF TGTGCCAGCAGTGATTCGAGCGGGGGGGGCAATGAGCAGTTCTTC
- TRBJ2-7 TRBV21-1 CASSNKQGATYEQYF TGTGCCAGCAGCAACAAACAGGGGGCAACCTACGAGCAGTACTTC